These 21 T cell receptor beta chains came from one sample sequenced in a study of sequential checkpoint blockade in melanoma. Sequencing used immunoSEQ multiplex PCR; TCRdb keeps in-frame clones, though not all of them. The sample records fewer than 35,000 clones, over 60% being singletons. As for treatment: randomized to nivolumab then ipilimumab (arm A) or the reverse (arm B). The starting material was CD8+ T cells sorted from blood (inferred from file names), obtained from a patient given nivolumab and ipilimumab in sequence. The receptors here all came from a human donor with melanoma.

The chain couples TRBV7-9 to TRBJ1-1; 8 bases agree with TRBD1. Germline V gene data show CDR1 as SEHNR and CDR2 as FQNEAQ (reference sequence). There are 14 residues in the CDR3. Trimming at V came to 5 bases and at J to 6 bases, leaving 8 bases not matched to a gene. Here the CDR3 DNA reads TGTGCCAGCAGCGGACAGGGACTCGCTTCTGAAGCTTTCTTT. It is translated as CASSGQGLASEAFF.

DNA of the CDR3: TGCGCCAGCAGCTTGGCGGGACAGGGGGCGGATGGCTACACCTTC. It translates to CASSLAGQGADGYTF. The chain recombines TRBV5-1 with TRBJ1-2; 12 nucleotides match TRBD1. The CDR3 covers 15 residues. CDR1 is SGHRS and CDR2 is YFSETQ in the germline V gene. The V and J ends lost 0 bases and 6 bases, in that order; junction bases with no gene match: 3.

The chain joins TRBV4-3 to TRBJ2-1, with 9 positions matching TRBD2. The germline CDR1 and CDR2 sequences are LGHNA and YSLEER. The CDR3 is made up of 16 amino acids. V dropped 0 bases and J dropped 8; count of bases not matched to a gene: 8. For the CDR3, the DNA is TGCGCCAGCAGCCAAGATACGGCGGGAGGGCGAGATGAGCAGTTCTTC. Protein product: CASSQDTAGGRDEQFF.

This rearrangement joins TRBV28 to TRBJ2-1, with D possibly being TRBD1 (6 bases). Germline values: CDR1 MDHEN, CDR2 SYDVKM. The V end was cut by 5 bases, the J end by 6 bases, with 20 bases between. The CDR3 runs to 16 residues. CDR3 sequence reads: CASSPTYGDKLNEQFF. CDR3 coding DNA: TGTGCCAGCAGTCCTACTTACGGGGACAAACTCAATGAGCAGTTCTTC.

The CDR3 loop reads CASSLGGLGGNTIYF. CDR3 DNA: TGTGCCAGCAGCTTAGGGGGCCTGGGAGGAAACACCATATATTTT. The rearrangement links TRBV7-2 to TRBJ1-3, with D tentatively TRBD1 (5 bases). The CDR3 is 15 residues long. Germline assignment: CDR1 SGHTA and CDR2 FQGNSA. Trimming took 1 base from V and 4 from J, leaving 11 bases between them.

The gene calls are TRBV6-5 and TRBJ2-7, with 9 bases that match TRBD2. The CDR3 is 14 amino acids. The V and J ends lost 0 bases and 5 bases, in that order; junction bases with no gene match: 2. Germline values: CDR1 MNHEY, CDR2 SVGAGI. The CDR3 nucleotides read TGTGCCAGCAGTTACTCGGCTAGCGGGAACGAGCAGTACTTC. Translation gives CASSYSASGNEQYF.

This clone appeared once. J is TRBJ1-1 and V is TRBV19, with D possibly being TRBD1 (5 bases). There are 14 residues in the CDR3. V gave up 3 bases and J gave up 2 bases, with 10 bases separating them. Germline assignment: CDR1 LNHDA and CDR2 SQIVND (reference sequence). The CDR3 DNA follows: TGTGCCAGTAGTATCTTAGGGGAAAACACTGAAGCTTTCTTT. Translating it yields CASSILGENTEAFF.

This chain connects TRBV7-2 to TRBJ2-5; a weak D match, TRBD2 (5 bases). The closer fit of TRBJ2-7 to the DNA end suggests the J call may be wrong. The CDR3 is 13 residues long. Germline V lookup: CDR1 SGHTA, CDR2 FQGNSA. The CDR3 spells CASSPTRLYEQYF. CDR3 DNA sequence: TGTGCCAGCAGCCCGACCCGACTATACGAGCAGTACTTC.

The rearrangement joins TRBV5-1 to TRBJ2-1; 10 bases agree with TRBD2. The CDR3 is 16 residues long. J lost 4 bases, V lost 4 bases, and 8 bases had no gene match. Germline V lookup: CDR1 SGHRS, CDR2 YFSETQ. The DNA of the CDR3 is TGCGCCAGCAGCACCCCACTAGCGGGGTCTTACAATGAGCAGTTCTTC. This translates into CASSTPLAGSYNEQFF.

This clone was counted a few times. The chain recombines TRBV4-3 with TRBJ2-1; tentatively, D is TRBD2 (5 bases). Deletions cut 0 bases from V and 4 bases from J, with 7 bases between. There are 14 residues in the CDR3. Germline V CDR1 and CDR2: LGHNA, YSLEER. The CDR3 DNA reads as TGCGCCAGCAGCCAAGAGCTAGCTTACAATGAGCAGTTCTTC. Protein: CASSQELAYNEQFF.

This rearrangement joins TRBV27 to TRBJ2-7, with a tentative D call TRBD1 (5 bases). In germline, CDR1 is MNHEY, CDR2 SMNVEV (reference sequence). V was trimmed by 5 bases and J by 3 bases, leaving 11 bases between them. The CDR3 is 13 amino acids. In DNA form, the CDR3 reads TGTGCCAGCAGTCTCGGACACCACTACGAGCAGTACTTC. Translation gives CASSLGHHYEQYF.

The J gene is TRBJ1-2, the V gene TRBV9; 8 nucleotides align to TRBD1. The CDR3 has 13 amino acids. Germline CDR1 SGDLS, CDR2 YYNGEE. The trim removed 4 bases at V and 6 bases at J, leaving 5 bases unmatched. CDR3 in amino acids: CASSSDRGDGYTF. The CDR3 DNA reads TGTGCCAGCAGCTCTGACAGGGGTGATGGCTACACCTTC.

V usage is TRBV5-5 and J usage is TRBJ2-7; the D gene is possibly TRBD1 (6 bases). Per the germline V gene, CDR1 is SGHKS and CDR2 is YYEKEE (reference sequence). The CDR3 has 12 residues. Trimming stripped 2 bases from V and 6 bases from J, with 9 bases between. The CDR3 region is CASSFTGPEQYF. In DNA form, the CDR3 reads TGTGCCAGCAGCTTCACAGGGCCCGAGCAGTACTTC.

This clone was detected only once. The chain links TRBV5-6 to TRBJ2-7; a possible D gene is TRBD1 (6 bases). Trimming pared 4 bases from V and 0 bases from J, leaving 11 bases between. The CDR3 has 14 residues. Germline CDR1 reads SGHDT; CDR2 reads YYEEEE. Here the CDR3 reads CASSPTGLSYEQYF. As DNA, the CDR3 is TGTGCCAGCAGCCCGACAGGACTCTCCTACGAGCAGTACTTC. The variable domain in full, with the rest retrieved from reference TRBV5-6 and TRBJ2-7, is DAGVTQSPTHLIKTRGQQVTLRCSPKSGHDTVSWYQQALGQGPQFIFQYYEEEERQRGNFPDRFSGHQFPNYSSELNVNALLLGDSALYLCASSPTGLSYEQYFGPGTRLTVT.

The chain is built from TRBV5-1 and TRBJ2-1, with TRBD2 identical over 15 bases. CDR3 size: 16 residues. V dropped 4 bases and J dropped 5; count of bases not matched to a gene: 4. Germline V CDR1 and CDR2: SGHRS, YFSETQ. The CDR3 region is CASSPGLAGGHNEQFF. The CDR3, as DNA: TGCGCCAGCAGCCCTGGACTAGCGGGGGGGCACAATGAGCAGTTCTTC.

The chain joins TRBV19 to TRBJ2-1, with 7 nucleotides matching TRBD2. CDR3 length: 15 residues. Germline values: CDR1 LNHDA, CDR2 SQIVND (reference sequence). V lost 3 bases and J lost 8; bases outside the gene matches: 10. This chain's CDR3 is CASSIWGGSIDEQFF. DNA of the CDR3: TGTGCCAGTAGTATTTGGGGCGGGAGTATCGATGAGCAGTTCTTC.

The V and J genes are TRBV5-6 and TRBJ1-5; unclear D gene. V was shortened by 2 bases and J by 3 bases, with 9 bases between the two germline ends. Germline-derived CDR1 and CDR2 are SGHDT and YYEEEE. The CDR3 is 14 residues long. CDR3 coding DNA: TGTGCCAGCAGCTTCGGTGATACCAATCAGCCCCAGCATTTT. Its translation is CASSFGDTNQPQHF.

The chain links TRBV7-9 to TRBJ2-7; D gene unclear. Germline V gene lookup returns CDR1 SEHNR and CDR2 FQNEAQ (reference sequence). This CDR3 is built from 12 residues. Trimming pared 4 bases from V and 3 bases from J, leaving 7 bases between. CDR3 amino acids: CASSWNSYEQYF. CDR3 nucleotides: TGTGCCAGCAGCTGGAACAGCTACGAGCAGTACTTC.

The V call is TRBV9, the J call TRBJ2-1; D unclear. This CDR3 is built from 12 residues. V lost 0 bases, J lost 9 bases, and 7 bases lay in between. Germline V gene lookup returns CDR1 SGDLS and CDR2 YYNGEE. The CDR3 DNA follows: TGTGCCAGCAGCGTAGTGTCGAGTGAGCAGTTCTTC. Translated, it gives CASSVVSSEQFF.

The V gene is TRBV19, the J gene TRBJ2-2; 8 nucleotides align to TRBD2. The J segment lost 6 bases and the V segment lost 5 bases, leaving 8 bases of the junction unmatched. CDR3 size: 15 residues. From germline, CDR1 is LNHDA and CDR2 SQIVND (reference sequence). DNA for the CDR3: TGTGCCAGTAGTCCCCCGGGACTAGTTTCCGGGGAGCTGTTTTTT. Translation gives CASSPPGLVSGELFF.

V is TRBV6-1 and J is TRBJ1-1, with D tentatively TRBD1 (6 bases). Trimming left V 6 bases short and J 6 bases short, with 11 bases between. The germline V gene encodes CDR1 MNHNS and CDR2 SASEGT. CDR3 length: 12 residues. The CDR3 loop is CASRVQGSEAFF. In nucleotides, the CDR3 is TGTGCCAGCAGAGTACAGGGCTCTGAAGCTTTCTTT.